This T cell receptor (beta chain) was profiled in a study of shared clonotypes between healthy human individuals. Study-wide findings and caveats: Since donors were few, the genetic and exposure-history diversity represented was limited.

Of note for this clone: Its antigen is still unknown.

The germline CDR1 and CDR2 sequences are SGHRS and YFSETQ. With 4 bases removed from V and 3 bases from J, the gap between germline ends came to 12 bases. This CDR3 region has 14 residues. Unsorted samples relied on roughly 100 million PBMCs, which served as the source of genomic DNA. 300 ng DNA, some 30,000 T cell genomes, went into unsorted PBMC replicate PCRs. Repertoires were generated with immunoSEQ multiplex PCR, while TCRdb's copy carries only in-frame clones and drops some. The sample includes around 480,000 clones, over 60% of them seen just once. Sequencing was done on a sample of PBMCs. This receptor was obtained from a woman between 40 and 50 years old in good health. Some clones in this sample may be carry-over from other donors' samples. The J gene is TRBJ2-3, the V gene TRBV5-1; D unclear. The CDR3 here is CASSHGRPTDTQYF. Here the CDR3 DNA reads TGCGCCAGCAGCCATGGACGTCCTACAGATACGCAGTATTTT. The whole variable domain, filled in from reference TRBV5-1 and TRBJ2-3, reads KAGVTQTPRYLIKTRGQQVTLSCSPISGHRSVSWYQQTPGQGLQFLFEYFSETQRNKGNFPGRFSGRQFSNSRSEMNVSTLELGDSALYLCASSHGRPTDTQYFGPGTRLTVL.